These 22 T cell receptor beta chains were sequenced from one sample in a study of blood T cell repertoires in COVID-19. The protocol was immunoSEQ multiplex PCR, while the TCRdb copy is restricted to in-frame clones and leaves out a portion. The repertoire holds 300,000 to 400,000 clones, with around 88% as singletons. Sequenced material: peripheral blood. The receptors were gathered from a woman aged 25 to 39 with COVID-19, enrolled during active disease.

V gene TRBV4-3 combines with J gene TRBJ2-1; D unclear. Trimming cost V 1 base and J 0 bases, with 10 bases left between them. This CDR3 region has 16 residues. Germline CDR1 LGHNA, CDR2 YSLEER. The CDR3 region has the DNA TGCGCCAGCAGCCAAGGCCCGACAACCTCCTACAATGAGCAGTTCTTC. Its protein product is CASSQGPTTSYNEQFF.

The rearrangement joins TRBV7-9 to TRBJ2-1, with 10 positions matching TRBD2. The V gene's germline CDR1 is SEHNR and CDR2 FQNEAQ (reference sequence). J gave up 6 bases and V 4 bases, and 6 bases lay outside the gene matches. The CDR3 consists of 15 residues. The CDR3 here is CASSWPSGGINEQFF. The CDR3 bases are TGTGCCAGCAGCTGGCCTAGCGGGGGAATCAATGAGCAGTTCTTC.

The rearrangement uses TRBV2 and TRBJ1-2; perhaps TRBD1 as D (6 bases). This CDR3 contains 17 residues. The V and J ends lost 0 bases and 8 bases respectively, with 22 bases between them. CDR1 SNHLY and CDR2 FYNNEI come from the germline V gene. This chain's CDR3 is CASSEALQGAGDRGYTF. DNA for the CDR3: TGTGCCAGCAGTGAAGCGCTTCAGGGTGCAGGGGACCGGGGCTACACCTTC.

The chain is built from TRBV19 and TRBJ1-1; tentative D call: TRBD1 (5 bases). Trimming shortened V by 6 bases and J by 2 bases, and 16 bases separated the two germline ends. Germline V lookup: CDR1 LNHDA, CDR2 SQIVND (reference sequence). The CDR3 loop spans 15 amino acids. The CDR3 coding sequence is TGTGCCAGTAGGTCCACAACGGGGGTCAACACTGAAGCTTTCTTT. Protein sequence: CASRSTTGVNTEAFF.

The V gene is TRBV6-5, the J gene TRBJ2-1; 10 bases align to TRBD2. Germline V gene lookup returns CDR1 MNHEY and CDR2 SVGAGI. CDR3 length equals 14 residues. V gave up 7 bases and J gave up 4 bases; unmatched junction bases: 4. CDR3 loop: CASTSGGGYNEQFF. In DNA, the CDR3 is TGTGCCAGCACTAGCGGGGGAGGATACAATGAGCAGTTCTTC.

This clone was recorded once. V is TRBV28 and J is TRBJ2-1; D remains ambiguous. Trimming stripped 3 bases from V and 8 bases from J, with 14 bases between. Germline V gives CDR1 MDHEN, CDR2 SYDVKM. The CDR3 covers 14 residues. The CDR3 coding sequence is TGTGCCAGCAGTTTCTCCCAACGTACTTATGAGCAGTTCTTC. It is translated as CASSFSQRTYEQFF.

The J gene is TRBJ2-1, the V gene TRBV4-1; D remains ambiguous. The V gene's germline CDR1 is MGHRA and CDR2 YSYEKL. CDR3 length: 11 amino acids. The V end lost 1 base, the J end lost 9 bases, and 4 bases lay between the germline ends. The CDR3 loop is CASSQGLEQFF. CDR3 sequence (DNA): TGCGCCAGCAGCCAAGGACTTGAGCAGTTCTTC.

The chain is built from TRBV2 and TRBJ1-5; D not certain. The V and J ends lost 4 bases and 1 base respectively, with 11 bases between them. The germline V gene encodes CDR1 SNHLY and CDR2 FYNNEI. There are 15 residues in the CDR3. The CDR3 loop is CASSGELMSNQPQHF. The CDR3 bases are TGTGCCAGCAGTGGGGAGTTGATGAGCAATCAGCCCCAGCATTTT.

This clone was observed a single time. This chain joins TRBV5-5 and TRBJ2-5; TRBD1 might be the D (5 bases). This CDR3 contains 19 residues. Trimming removed 2 bases at V and 5 bases at J, with 28 bases between. Germline assignment: CDR1 SGHKS and CDR2 YYEKEE (reference sequence). CDR3 nucleotide sequence: TGTGCCAGCAGCTTAGACGTGACGCCCGGGTGGGGCGCAGGGGAGACCCAGTACTTC. Amino acids: CASSLDVTPGWGAGETQYF.

The chain employs TRBV5-6 and TRBJ2-7; 7 positions match TRBD1. Germline V gene lookup returns CDR1 SGHDT and CDR2 YYEEEE. There are 12 residues in the CDR3. V dropped 4 bases and J dropped 4; count of bases not matched to a gene: 2. The CDR3 DNA follows: TGTGCCAGCAGCCAGACAGGGTACGAGCAGTACTTC. Its protein is CASSQTGYEQYF.

The CDR3 region has the DNA TGTGCCAGTAGTACAACTAGCGGGGGCTTCGAGACCCAGTACTTC. Translated, it gives CASSTTSGGFETQYF. V gene TRBV19 combines with J gene TRBJ2-5; TRBD2 agrees at 11 bases. The V gene end was trimmed by 4 bases and the J gene end by 5 bases; junction bases not matched to a gene: 6. The CDR3 runs to 15 residues. Germline V gives CDR1 LNHDA, CDR2 SQIVND (reference sequence).

This chain links TRBV2 with TRBJ1-4; the match to TRBD1 covers 7 bases. Germline values: CDR1 SNHLY, CDR2 FYNNEI. The CDR3 is 13 amino acids. J was trimmed by 4 bases and V by 8 bases; bases with no gene match: 4. CDR3 in DNA: TGTGCCAGCCAGACAGGGCTTAATGAAAAACTGTTTTTT. This gives the protein CASQTGLNEKLFF. Full variable domain (remainder filled in from reference TRBV2 and TRBJ1-4): EPEVTQTPSHQVTQMGQEVILRCVPISNHLYFYWYRQILGQKVEFLVSFYNNEISEKSEIFDDQFSVERPDGSNFTLKIRSTKLEDSAMYFCASQTGLNEKLFFGSGTQLSVL.

The J gene is TRBJ1-1, the V gene TRBV6-5; 8 bases line up with TRBD1. The CDR3 length is 14 residues. Germline loops: CDR1 MNHEY, CDR2 SVGAGI. V shed 2 bases, J shed 1 base, and the junction held 0 bases outside the gene matches. The CDR3 region is CASSYDRGNTEAFF. CDR3 in DNA: TGTGCCAGCAGTTACGACAGGGGGAACACTGAAGCTTTCTTT.

This clone occurred many times. The chain couples TRBV30 to TRBJ2-2; a possible D gene is TRBD1 (6 bases). Deletions cut 5 bases from V and 0 bases from J, with 16 bases between. The CDR3 is made up of 16 amino acids. Per germline, CDR1 GTSNPN and CDR2 SVGIG (reference sequence). The CDR3 DNA reads TGTGCCTGGGGTCCTACAGGGTTCGCGAACACCGGGGAGCTGTTTTTT. Translated, it gives CAWGPTGFANTGELFF.

This clone was counted between two and nine times. The V gene is TRBV7-2, the J gene TRBJ2-5, with 9 bases aligning to TRBD2. V lost 4 bases and J lost 5; bases outside the gene matches: 8. CDR3 length equals 15 residues. Germline values: CDR1 SGHTA, CDR2 FQGNSA. CDR3 in amino acids: CASSSLGLARETQYF. The DNA of the CDR3 is TGTGCCAGCAGCTCACTGGGACTAGCAAGGGAGACCCAGTACTTC. The full variable domain, completed using reference TRBV7-2 and TRBJ2-5, is GAGVSQSPSNKVTEKGKDVELRCDPISGHTALYWYRQSLGQGLEFLIYFQGNSAPDKSGLPSDRFSAERTGGSVSTLTIQRTQQEDSAVYLCASSSLGLARETQYFGPGTRLLVL.

The J gene is TRBJ2-5, the V gene TRBV9, with TRBD2 matching over 8 bases. Germline assignment: CDR1 SGDLS and CDR2 YYNGEE. The V and J ends lost 0 bases and 4 bases, in that order; junction bases with no gene match: 14. CDR3 length equals 18 residues. The CDR3 sequence: CASSVGTNSGGASETQYF. The CDR3 DNA reads as TGTGCCAGCAGCGTAGGGACCAATTCGGGGGGGGCGTCAGAGACCCAGTACTTC.

V and J are TRBV5-1 and TRBJ1-1, with a tentative D call TRBD1 (6 bases). The CDR3 has 18 amino acids. The germline V gene has CDR1 SGHRS and CDR2 YFSETQ. Trimming removed 3 bases from V and 1 base from J, with 22 bases in between. CDR3 DNA: TGCGCCAGCAGCTCGGGGGCGGGGGCCGTCCCCGGGAACACTGAAGCTTTCTTT. Translation: CASSSGAGAVPGNTEAFF.

The chain is built from TRBV6-5 and TRBJ2-5, with D possibly TRBD1 on 6 matching bases. Trimming removed 9 bases at V and 5 bases at J, with 22 bases between. The CDR3 is made up of 15 amino acids. Germline V gene data show CDR1 as MNHEY and CDR2 as SVGAGI. The CDR3 reads CASGDTWNQGETQYF. In DNA, the CDR3 is TGTGCCAGTGGGGACACCTGGAACCAAGGGGAGACCCAGTACTTC.

This clone was seen more than once but under ten times. The chain joins TRBV13 to TRBJ2-5, with 10 bases matching TRBD2. The CDR3 is 16 amino acids. Trimming at V came to 1 base and at J to 5 bases, leaving 7 bases not matched to a gene. Germline V gene sequence: CDR1 PRHDT, CDR2 FYEKMQ (reference sequence). This chain's CDR3 is CASSLAAGGPRETQYF. CDR3 sequence (DNA): TGTGCCAGCAGCTTAGCAGCGGGGGGGCCACGGGAGACCCAGTACTTC.

This rearrangement joins TRBV5-4 to TRBJ2-2; tentative D call: TRBD2 (5 bases). The germline V gene has CDR1 SGHNT and CDR2 YYREEE (reference sequence). Between the trimmed V and J ends, which lost 4 bases and 0 bases, there was a span of 10 bases. The CDR3 is 15 residues long. The CDR3 DNA reads TGTGCCAGCAGCGTGTGGACTGCGAACACCGGGGAGCTGTTTTTT. Protein product: CASSVWTANTGELFF. The variable domain in full, completed from reference TRBV5-4 and TRBJ2-2, reads ETGVTQSPTHLIKTRGQQVTLRCSSQSGHNTVSWYQQALGQGPQFIFQYYREEENGRGNFPPRFSGLQFPNYSSELNVNALELDDSALYLCASSVWTANTGELFFGEGSRLTVL.

The chain has TRBV11-3 and TRBJ1-1, with D possibly TRBD1 on 6 matching bases. Between the trimmed V and J ends, which lost 7 bases and 10 bases, there was a span of 16 bases. The CDR3 has 12 amino acids. CDR1 is SGHNT and CDR2 is YENEEA in the germline V gene. CDR3 coding DNA: TGTGCCAGCACTAAATCAGGGGAACTAGCTTTCTTT. Encoded protein: CASTKSGELAFF.

V usage is TRBV6-5 and J usage is TRBJ1-4, with 9 nucleotides matching TRBD1. Germline CDR1 is MNHEY and CDR2 is SVGAGI. This CDR3 has 14 residues. J gave up 8 bases and V 0 bases, and 1 base lay outside the gene matches. The CDR3 spells CASSYSQGAEKLFF. The CDR3 DNA sequence: TGTGCCAGCAGTTACTCACAGGGGGCGGAAAAACTGTTTTTT.